What follows are 13 T cell receptor beta chains derived from one specimen sequenced in a study of T cells in tumors after PD-1 blockade. The method was immunoSEQ multiplex PCR; TCRdb's version includes in-frame clones alone and lacks a portion of them. The table has fewer than 40,000 clones, approximately 73% seen once. The specimen was PBMCs, collected after anti-PD-1 treatment. The source is a human donor with basal cell carcinoma.

The V and J genes are TRBV7-2 and TRBJ2-7; 16 nucleotides agree with TRBD2. The germline V gene has CDR1 SGHTA and CDR2 FQGNSA. The V and J ends lost 0 bases and 7 bases, in that order; junction bases with no gene match: 6. The CDR3 contains 17 residues. The CDR3 here is CASSLAGLAGGVGEQYF. CDR3 coding DNA: TGTGCCAGCAGCTTAGCGGGACTAGCGGGAGGGGTCGGAGAGCAGTACTTC.

This clone appeared a few times. V gene TRBV5-6 combines with J gene TRBJ2-7; no firm D call. Deletions cut 2 bases from V and 3 bases from J, with 15 bases between. CDR1 and CDR2 from the germline V gene are SGHDT and YYEEEE. The CDR3 is made up of 15 amino acids. The chain's CDR3 is CASSFLYSPLYEQYF. In DNA, the CDR3 is TGTGCCAGCAGCTTCTTGTATTCACCTCTCTACGAGCAGTACTTC.

A few counts support this clone. The chain links TRBV7-2 to TRBJ2-7; 7 nucleotides align to TRBD2. The V and J ends lost 3 bases and 7 bases, in that order; junction bases with no gene match: 6. This CDR3 is 13 amino acids long. Looked up from germline, CDR1 is SGHTA and CDR2 is FQGNSA. CDR3 loop: CASSLGLSDEQYF. The CDR3 region has the DNA TGTGCCAGCAGCTTGGGACTATCAGATGAGCAGTACTTC. Filled out from reference TRBV7-2 and TRBJ2-7, the complete variable domain reads GAGVSQSPSNKVTEKGKDVELRCDPISGHTALYWYRQSLGQGLEFLIYFQGNSAPDKSGLPSDRFSAERTGGSVSTLTIQRTQQEDSAVYLCASSLGLSDEQYFGPGTRLTVT.

The rearrangement joins TRBV9 to TRBJ1-2; TRBD1 might be the D (5 bases). Germline CDR1 is SGDLS and CDR2 is YYNGEE. Between the trimmed V and J ends, which lost 0 bases and 8 bases, there was a span of 14 bases. This CDR3 has 14 residues. In DNA, the CDR3 is TGTGCCAGCAGCGTAGCTTTGGGGGGAGAGGGCTACACCTTC. Its protein product is CASSVALGGEGYTF.

This clone has more than one count but fewer than ten. The chain carries TRBV27 and TRBJ2-1, with D possibly TRBD1 on 7 matching bases. CDR1 MNHEY and CDR2 SMNVEV come from the germline V gene (reference sequence). CDR3 length equals 14 residues. The germline V and J ends were trimmed by 6 bases and 7 bases, with 16 bases remaining between them. CDR3 in DNA: TGTGCCAGCAGCCGCGGGACAGCAAAAAATGAGCAGTTCTTC. It yields the protein CASSRGTAKNEQFF.

The chain links TRBV2 to TRBJ2-2, with D perhaps being TRBD1 or TRBD2 (5 bases each). Trimming pared 10 bases from V and 4 bases from J, leaving 22 bases between. The CDR3 consists of 16 residues. From germline, CDR1 is SNHLY and CDR2 FYNNEI. The CDR3 DNA follows: TGTGCCACCGATGAGGGGTCCACCCGAGGCACCGGGGAGCTGTTTTTT. Its translation is CATDEGSTRGTGELFF.

This clone has more than one count but fewer than ten. The gene calls are TRBV5-1 and TRBJ2-7; D could derive from TRBD1 or TRBD2 (6 bases each). Germline CDR1 and CDR2: SGHRS and YFSETQ. The V gene lost 4 bases and the J gene lost 2 bases, with 19 bases spanning the gap. The CDR3 sequence is 16 residues long. CDR3 amino acids: CASSALEGVSPYEQYF. The CDR3 DNA reads TGCGCCAGCAGCGCTTTGGAGGGGGTGTCGCCCTACGAGCAGTACTTC.

This chain joins TRBV29-1 and TRBJ1-3; TRBD1 matches at 8 bases. The CDR3 runs to 15 residues. CDR1 SQVTM and CDR2 ANQGSEA come from the germline V gene. Trimming took 8 bases from V and 0 from J; bases not matched to a gene: 9. The DNA of the CDR3 is TGCAGCTTCCGAGGGACAGGCAGCTCTGGAAACACCATATATTTT. It yields the protein CSFRGTGSSGNTIYF.

The chain uses TRBV5-5 and TRBJ1-5; D gene uncertain. Per germline, CDR1 SGHKS and CDR2 YYEKEE (reference sequence). Trimming cost V 4 bases and J 7 bases, with 15 bases left between them. The CDR3 is made up of 14 amino acids. The CDR3 sequence is CASSPREEYQPQHF. In nucleotides, the CDR3 is TGTGCCAGCAGCCCCCGGGAGGAGTACCAGCCCCAGCATTTT.

This clone was seen a few times. This sequence joins TRBV19 and TRBJ1-1, with D possibly matching TRBD1 (6 bases). This CDR3 has 14 amino acids. Germline V gene sequence: CDR1 LNHDA, CDR2 SQIVND (reference sequence). V shed 4 bases and J shed 1 base, with 10 bases lying between them. The CDR3 loop reads CASSTGQTNTEAFF. The CDR3 nucleotides are TGTGCCAGTAGTACCGGACAGACGAACACTGAAGCTTTCTTT.

This clone was found a few times. This sequence joins TRBV5-5 and TRBJ1-5, with D possibly matching TRBD1 (5 bases). Between the trimmed V and J ends, which lost 0 bases and 9 bases, there was a span of 13 bases. Germline V gives CDR1 SGHKS, CDR2 YYEKEE (reference sequence). The CDR3 totals 14 residues. CDR3 region: CASSLVTQAGPQHF. The CDR3 DNA follows: TGTGCCAGCAGCTTGGTAACACAGGCGGGGCCCCAGCATTTT.

This clone was found a few times. J is TRBJ1-6 and V is TRBV4-3; 10 nucleotides line up with TRBD1. This CDR3 is built from 15 residues. With V trimmed by 2 bases and J by 7 bases, 2 bases remained unmatched. Germline-derived CDR1 and CDR2 are LGHNA and YSLEER. The CDR3 DNA reads TGCGCCAGCAGCCAAAGACAGGGGGCGAATTCACCCCTCCACTTT. It yields the protein CASSQRQGANSPLHF.

J is TRBJ2-5 and V is TRBV27; 8 bases line up with TRBD1. Germline V lookup: CDR1 MNHEY, CDR2 SMNVEV (reference sequence). The CDR3 runs 16 residues. Trimming removed 3 bases from V and 4 bases from J; junction bases left unmatched: 10. Here the CDR3 DNA reads TGTGCCAGCAGTTTTTTTCCATCAGGGGGCGCAGAGACCCAGTACTTC. Its protein is CASSFFPSGGAETQYF.